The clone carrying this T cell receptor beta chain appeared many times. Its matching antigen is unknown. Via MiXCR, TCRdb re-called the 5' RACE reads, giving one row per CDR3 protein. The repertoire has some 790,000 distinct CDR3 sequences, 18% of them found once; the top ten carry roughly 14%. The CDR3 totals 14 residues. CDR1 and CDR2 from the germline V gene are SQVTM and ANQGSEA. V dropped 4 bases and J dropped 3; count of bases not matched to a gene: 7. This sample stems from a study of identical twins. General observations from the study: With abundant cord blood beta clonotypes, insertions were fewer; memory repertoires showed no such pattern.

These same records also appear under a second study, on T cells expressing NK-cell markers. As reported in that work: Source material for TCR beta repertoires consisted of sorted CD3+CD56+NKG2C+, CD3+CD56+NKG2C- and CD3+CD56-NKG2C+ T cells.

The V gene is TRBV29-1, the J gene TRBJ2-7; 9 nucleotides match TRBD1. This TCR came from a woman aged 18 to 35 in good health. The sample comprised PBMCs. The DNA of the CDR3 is TGCAGCGTTGTACCCGGGACAGGGCACTACGAGCAGTACTTC. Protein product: CSVVPGTGHYEQYF.